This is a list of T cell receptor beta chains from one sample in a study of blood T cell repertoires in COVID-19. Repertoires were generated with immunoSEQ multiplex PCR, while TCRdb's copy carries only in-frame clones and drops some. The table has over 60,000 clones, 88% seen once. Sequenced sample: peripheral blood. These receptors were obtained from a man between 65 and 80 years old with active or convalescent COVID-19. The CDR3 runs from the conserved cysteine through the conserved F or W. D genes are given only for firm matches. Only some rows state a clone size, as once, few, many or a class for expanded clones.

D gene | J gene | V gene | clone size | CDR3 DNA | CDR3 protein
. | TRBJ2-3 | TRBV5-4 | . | TGTGCCAGCAGCTTGGGGGGTGGGGCTAGCACAGATACGCAGTATTTT | CASSLGGGASTDTQYF
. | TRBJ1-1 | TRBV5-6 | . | TGTGCCAGCAGGAGGGAGGCGGGGACTGAAGCTTTCTTT | CASRREAGTEAFF
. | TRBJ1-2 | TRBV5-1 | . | TGCGCCAGCAGCTTGGGACAGTCCTATGGCTACACCTTC | CASSLGQSYGYTF
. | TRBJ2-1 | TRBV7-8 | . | TGTGCCAGCAGCTCAAGGGGGGGCTACAATGAGCAGTTCTTC | CASSSRGGYNEQFF
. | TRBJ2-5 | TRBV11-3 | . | TGTGCCAGCAGCTTAGGAGGCGCTCAAGAGACCCAGTACTTC | CASSLGGAQETQYF
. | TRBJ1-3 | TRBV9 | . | TGTGCCAGCAGCTCTCGGAGCCCCAACACCATATATTTT | CASSSRSPNTIYF
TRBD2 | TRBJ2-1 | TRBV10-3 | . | TGTGCCATCAGTGGGCCCGCGGGGCGGGAGGGGTCCTACAATGAGCAGTTCTTC | CAISGPAGREGSYNEQFF
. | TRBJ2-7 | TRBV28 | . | TGTGCCAGCAGTCCCAGGGGCCAAACGATCGAGCAGTACTTC | CASSPRGQTIEQYF
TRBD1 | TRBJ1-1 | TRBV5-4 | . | TGTGCCAGCAGCTTGGATCGGACAGGGGACACTGAAGCTTTCTTT | CASSLDRTGDTEAFF
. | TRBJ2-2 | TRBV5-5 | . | TGTGCCAGCAGCGGTCTGGGTACAGGCACCGGGGAGCTGTTTTTT | CASSGLGTGTGELFF
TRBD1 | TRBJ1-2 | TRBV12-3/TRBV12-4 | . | TGTGCCAGCAGTTTAAACAGGGGTAGTGGCTACACCTTC | CASSLNRGSGYTF
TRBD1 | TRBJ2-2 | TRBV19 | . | TGTGCCAGTACTCCTTTAGGACAGGGGGAAACCGGGGAGCTGTTTTTT | CASTPLGQGETGELFF
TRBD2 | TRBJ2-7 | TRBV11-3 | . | TGTGCCAGCAGCTCCGGGACTAGCGGGACCGGTGTGAGAGAGCAGTACTTC | CASSSGTSGTGVREQYF
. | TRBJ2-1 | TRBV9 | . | TGTGCCAGCAGCCCCGCCCCATGGGACACCCTTTTCACTAGCTCCTACAATGAGCAGTTCTTC | CASSPAPWDTLFTSSYNEQFF
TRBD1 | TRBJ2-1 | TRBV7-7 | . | TGTGCCAGCAGCCCTGGGACAGGGGTCTACAATGAGCAGTTCTTC | CASSPGTGVYNEQFF
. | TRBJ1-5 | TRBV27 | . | TGTGCCAGCAGGGGAAACAGGGCAGATCAGCCCCAGCATTTT | CASRGNRADQPQHF
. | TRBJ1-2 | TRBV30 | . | TGTGCCTGGGGCCGCGATATATTAGACTACACCTTC | CAWGRDILDYTF
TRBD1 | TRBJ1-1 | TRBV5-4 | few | TGTGCCAGCAGCTTACAGGGGGTCATGAACACTGAAGCTTTCTTT | CASSLQGVMNTEAFF
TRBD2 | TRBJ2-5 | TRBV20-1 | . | TGCAGTGCTAGTGGTCTTTTTAGCGGGAGTGGGGAGACCCAGTACTTC | CSASGLFSGSGETQYF
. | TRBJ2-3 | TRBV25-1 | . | TGTGCCAGCAGTGATCTAACGAAGAGCACAGATACGCAGTATTTT | CASSDLTKSTDTQYF
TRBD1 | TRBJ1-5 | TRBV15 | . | TGTGCCACCAGCACCCGGACAGGCATCAATCAGCCCCAGCATTTT | CATSTRTGINQPQHF
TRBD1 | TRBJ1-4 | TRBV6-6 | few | TGTGCCAGCACCACAGGGGATGCAACTAATGAAAAACTGTTTTTT | CASTTGDATNEKLFF
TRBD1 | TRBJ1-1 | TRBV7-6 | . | TGTGCCAGCAGCCTCCGGACAGGGGCCATGAACACTGAAGCTTTCTTT | CASSLRTGAMNTEAFF
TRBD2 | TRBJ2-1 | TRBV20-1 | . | TGCAGTGCTAGTGGACTAGCAGACAATGAGCAGTTCTTC | CSASGLADNEQFF
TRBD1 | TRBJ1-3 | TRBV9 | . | TGTGCCAGCAGCGTAGGGACAGGCCGGAACACCATATATTTT | CASSVGTGRNTIYF
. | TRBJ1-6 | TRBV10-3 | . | TGTGCCATCAGTGCGGACAGCTCCTATAATTCACCCCTCCACTTT | CAISADSSYNSPLHF
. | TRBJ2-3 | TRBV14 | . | TGTGCCAGCAGCCTAAGGCTAGCATCCACAGATACGCAGTATTTT | CASSLRLASTDTQYF
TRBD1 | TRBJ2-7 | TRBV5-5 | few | TGTGCCAGCAGCCGGGACAGCAAAACCTACGAGCAGTACTTC | CASSRDSKTYEQYF
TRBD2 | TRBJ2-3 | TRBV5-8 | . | TGTGCCAGCAGCTTAGGGAGGGGATGGGAAGATACGCAGTATTTT | CASSLGRGWEDTQYF
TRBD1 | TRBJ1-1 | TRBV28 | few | TGTGCCAGCACCACGACAGGGGGGAACACTGAAGCTTTCTTT | CASTTTGGNTEAFF
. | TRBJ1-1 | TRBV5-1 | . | TGCGCCAGCAGGTACGGGGGGATGAACACTGAAGCTTTCTTT | CASRYGGMNTEAFF
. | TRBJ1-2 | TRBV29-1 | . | TGCAGCGTTCTGTCCGCAGCTAACTATGGCTACACCTTC | CSVLSAANYGYTF
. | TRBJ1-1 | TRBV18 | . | TGTGCCAGCTCACGCGACAGGAACACTGAAGCTTTCTTT | CASSRDRNTEAFF
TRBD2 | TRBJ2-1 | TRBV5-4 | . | TGTGCCAGCAGCCCCGGGACTAGCGGGGTGGATGAGCAGTTCTTC | CASSPGTSGVDEQFF
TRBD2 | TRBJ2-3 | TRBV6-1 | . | TGTGCCAGCAGTGAAAAGCCTAGCGGGGGGATACGCCCAGATACGCAGTATTTT | CASSEKPSGGIRPDTQYF
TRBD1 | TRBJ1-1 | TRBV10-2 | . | TGCGCCAGCAGACCGACAGGGCCCACTGAAGCTTTCTTT | CASRPTGPTEAFF